What follows are 28 T cell receptor beta chains derived from one specimen sequenced in a study of vaccination and CD4 T cells after COVID-19. Their specific antigens are unknown. Documented treatment: approximately nine-day PBMC culture with coronavirus spike peptide pools or control peptides (ViraFEST assay). Scientists ran DNA taken from cultured CD4+ T cells through the Oncomine TCR Beta short-read assay for sequencing. Via MiXCR, TCRdb re-called the PCR reads, giving one row per CDR3 protein. Seen here are around 20,000 distinct CDR3 sequences, approximately 33% observed once, and the top ten hold around 14%. Sequenced: cultured CD4+ T cells from blood. The receptors originated from a human donor with COVID-19.

The gene calls are TRBV11-3 and TRBJ1-3; D uncertain. There are 15 residues in the CDR3. Trimming cost V 6 bases and J 0 bases, with 12 bases left between them. CDR1 and CDR2 (germline): SGHNT, YENEEA. DNA for the CDR3: TGTGCCAGCAGATTTGGAACATCCTCTGGAAACACCATATATTTT. Translation gives CASRFGTSSGNTIYF.

The chain couples TRBV28 to TRBJ2-1; 11 bases align to TRBD1. From germline, CDR1 is MDHEN and CDR2 SYDVKM. The V segment lost 4 bases and the J segment 6 bases; nucleotides outside the gene matches: 11. CDR3 length: 17 residues. This chain's CDR3 is CASSSTSSDRGRNEQFF. CDR3 coding DNA: TGTGCCAGCAGTTCAACGTCCTCGGACAGGGGGCGCAATGAGCAGTTCTTC.

This clonotype was found a few times. This chain uses TRBV14 with TRBJ2-5; the D gene is possibly TRBD2 (5 bases). The germline CDR1 and CDR2 sequences are SGHDN and FVKESK. The V end was cut by 0 bases, the J end by 7 bases, with 18 bases between. The CDR3 is 16 residues long. In DNA, the CDR3 is TGTGCCAGCAGCCAAGATGAGGGCACTCAGAGTGTGACCCAGTACTTC. It yields the protein CASSQDEGTQSVTQYF.

The genes are TRBV5-1 and TRBJ2-5; 8 bases are shared with TRBD1. The germline V gene has CDR1 SGHRS and CDR2 YFSETQ. The CDR3 is 16 residues long. The V segment lost 0 bases and the J segment 4 bases; nucleotides outside the gene matches: 8. Here the CDR3 DNA reads TGCGCCAGCAGCTTGGGGCCTGGGACAGGAGGAGAGACCCAGTACTTC. This gives the protein CASSLGPGTGGETQYF.

The V and J genes are TRBV9 and TRBJ1-5; tentatively, D is TRBD1 (6 bases). Looked up from germline, CDR1 is SGDLS and CDR2 is YYNGEE. V was trimmed by 0 bases and J by 6 bases, leaving 13 bases between them. The CDR3 loop spans 15 amino acids. CDR3 sequence: CASSVGIQGSQPQHF. The CDR3 bases are TGTGCCAGCAGCGTAGGAATCCAGGGGAGTCAGCCCCAGCATTTT.

V usage is TRBV7-9 and J usage is TRBJ1-3, with unresolved D. Germline V CDR1 and CDR2: SEHNR, FQNEAQ (reference sequence). The CDR3 spans 13 residues. Between the trimmed V and J ends, which lost 1 base and 4 bases, there was a span of 5 bases. In nucleotides, the CDR3 is TGTGCCAGCAGCTTAGTACGCGGAAACACCATATATTTT. This gives the protein CASSLVRGNTIYF. The full variable domain, with the rest looked up from reference TRBV7-9 and TRBJ1-3, is DTGVSQNPRHKITKRGQNVTFRCDPISEHNRLYWYRQTLGQGPEFLTYFQNEAQLEKSRLLSDRFSAERPKGSFSTLEIQRTEQGDSAMYLCASSLVRGNTIYFGEGSWLTVV.

This clonotype was counted between two and nine times. The gene calls are TRBV20-1 and TRBJ2-3; 12 bases fit TRBD2. This CDR3 region has 15 residues. The germline CDR1 and CDR2 sequences are DFQATT and SNEGSKA (reference sequence). With V trimmed by 6 bases and J by 1 base, 5 bases remained unmatched. The CDR3 nucleotides are TGCAGTGCCCGTGGACTAGCGGGGCGCACAGATACGCAGTATTTT. Its protein is CSARGLAGRTDTQYF.

This clonotype was recorded a few times. This chain links TRBV7-2 with TRBJ1-3; possible D gene TRBD1, 5 bases. V dropped 0 bases and J dropped 0 bases, with 9 bases sitting between them. The length of the CDR3 is 16 residues. CDR1 and CDR2 (germline): SGHTA, FQGNSA. DNA of the CDR3: TGTGCCAGCAGCTTAGCAGGGGCTAACTCTGGAAACACCATATATTTT. Translation gives CASSLAGANSGNTIYF.

There are a few counts of this clonotype. This rearrangement joins TRBV12-3 or TRBV12-4 to TRBJ2-5, with TRBD2 matching 10 bases. This CDR3 is 14 amino acids long. J gave up 7 bases and V 8 bases, and 10 bases lay outside the gene matches. The CDR3 nucleotides read TGTGCCAGCCGACGGGGGATAGCGGGAGGGACCCAGTACTTC. Protein sequence: CASRRGIAGGTQYF.

This clonotype has just a few counts. V is TRBV15 and J is TRBJ2-7; 7 nucleotides match TRBD2. CDR1 and CDR2 from the germline V gene are LNHNV and YYDKDF (reference sequence). The length of the CDR3 is 16 residues. V dropped 3 bases and J dropped 5; count of bases not matched to a gene: 13. The CDR3 reads CATSRDLGLVADEQYF. The CDR3 coding sequence is TGTGCCACCAGCAGGGACTTAGGACTAGTTGCGGACGAGCAGTACTTC.

The CDR3 region is CASSTFRDSSGNTIYF. The CDR3 DNA reads TGTGCCAGTAGCACCTTCCGGGACAGCTCTGGAAACACCATATATTTT. The genes are TRBV19 and TRBJ1-3, with TRBD1 matching 7 bases. The CDR3 covers 16 residues. Germline loops: CDR1 LNHDA, CDR2 SQIVND (reference sequence). Trimming removed 6 bases from V and 0 bases from J; junction bases left unmatched: 8. Filled out from reference TRBV19 and TRBJ1-3, the complete variable domain reads DGGITQSPKYLFRKEGQNVTLSCEQNLNHDAMYWYRQDPGQGLRLIYYSQIVNDFQKGDIAEGYSVSREKKESFPLTVTSAQKNPTAFYLCASSTFRDSSGNTIYFGEGSWLTVV.

This chain links TRBV7-3 with TRBJ1-2; TRBD1 is a possible D gene (6 bases). The ends were cut back, 0 bases at V and 6 bases at J, with 8 bases in the middle. The CDR3 consists of 13 residues. The germline gives CDR1 SGHTA, CDR2 FQGTGA. This chain's CDR3 is CASSLTQGNGYTF. The CDR3 bases are TGTGCCAGCAGCTTAACGCAGGGGAATGGCTACACCTTC.

CDR3 in amino acids: CASSLPASGANVLTF. The CDR3, as DNA: TGTGCCAGCAGTTTACCAGCGTCCGGGGCCAACGTCCTGACTTTC. This chain uses TRBV28 with TRBJ2-6; D is ambiguous. The germline V and J ends were trimmed by 2 bases and 4 bases, with 9 bases remaining between them. In germline, CDR1 is MDHEN, CDR2 SYDVKM. This CDR3 has 15 amino acids. The full variable domain, with the rest looked up from reference TRBV28 and TRBJ2-6, is DVKVTQSSRYLVKRTGEKVFLECVQDMDHENMFWYRQDPGLGLRLIYFSYDVKMKEKGDIPEGYSVSREKKERFSLILESASTNQTSMYLCASSLPASGANVLTFGAGSRLTVL.

This clonotype has just a few counts. The chain couples TRBV7-3 to TRBJ2-3; 10 bases fit TRBD2. The CDR3 is 15 amino acids. CDR1 SGHTA and CDR2 FQGTGA come from the germline V gene. V lost 5 bases and J lost 6; bases outside the gene matches: 8. CDR3 bases: TGTGCCAGCAGCGTAAAGCGGGGGGGAAGGGATACGCAGTATTTT. It encodes CASSVKRGGRDTQYF.

This clonotype came up a few times. The chain employs TRBV20-1 and TRBJ2-5; possible D gene TRBD2, 5 bases. The CDR3 totals 13 residues. The germline CDR1 and CDR2 sequences are DFQATT and SNEGSKA (reference sequence). V dropped 1 base and J dropped 5 bases, with 11 bases sitting between them. The CDR3 sequence is CSARVGRGETQYF. In DNA, the CDR3 is TGCAGTGCTAGAGTTGGCAGAGGGGAGACCCAGTACTTC.

The rearrangement links TRBV20-1 to TRBJ2-2; 7 bases match TRBD2. Germline lookup yields CDR1 DFQATT and CDR2 SNEGSKA (reference sequence). The CDR3 totals 16 residues. Trimming took 2 bases from V and 0 from J; bases not matched to a gene: 6. The CDR3 DNA follows: TGCAGTGCTAGATTGCCCGGACTAGCGAACACCGGGGAGCTGTTTTTT. Its protein product is CSARLPGLANTGELFF.

The chain uses TRBV30 and TRBJ1-5; D not resolved. Germline lookup yields CDR1 GTSNPN and CDR2 SVGIG (reference sequence). Trimming cost V 2 bases and J 5 bases, with 10 bases left between them. The CDR3 sequence is 13 residues long. The CDR3 protein is CAWSHPPDQPQHF. The CDR3 DNA follows: TGTGCCTGGAGTCACCCCCCGGATCAGCCCCAGCATTTT.

This chain connects TRBV6-1 to TRBJ1-6, with 10 bases fitting TRBD1. The trim removed 8 bases at V and 10 bases at J, leaving 11 bases unmatched. This CDR3 region has 15 residues. Germline values: CDR1 MNHNS, CDR2 SASEGT. CDR3 DNA sequence: TGTGCCAGCTCCCGGACAGGGGGAGAACTGTCACCCCTCCACTTT. This codes for CASSRTGGELSPLHF.

There are a few counts of this clonotype. This chain joins TRBV7-2 and TRBJ2-7, with TRBD2 matching 10 bases. V lost 6 bases, J lost 0 bases, and 8 bases stayed unmatched. This CDR3 is built from 16 residues. Germline V gene lookup returns CDR1 SGHTA and CDR2 FQGNSA. The CDR3 nucleotides are TGTGCCAGCAGTTCACCCCGGACTAGCGGCTCCTACGAGCAGTACTTC. Protein product: CASSSPRTSGSYEQYF.

The chain combines TRBV6-2 or TRBV6-3 with TRBJ1-1, with D possibly matching TRBD1 (5 bases). The germline CDR1 and CDR2 sequences are MNHEY and SVGEGT. The CDR3 loop spans 18 amino acids. V lost 0 bases to trimming and J lost 0 bases, with 17 bases between them. The CDR3 here is CASSYSPWGRVMNTEAFF. The CDR3 DNA sequence: TGTGCCAGCAGTTACTCACCCTGGGGGAGGGTGATGAACACTGAAGCTTTCTTT.

The CDR3 sequence is CASSSGRPQANVLTF. CDR3 sequence (DNA): TGTGCCAGCAGCTCAGGACGGCCCCAGGCCAACGTCCTGACTTTC. This chain connects TRBV5-4 to TRBJ2-6; no firm D call. The V gene's germline CDR1 is SGHNT and CDR2 YYREEE (reference sequence). This CDR3 has 15 residues. Trimming removed 3 bases from V and 6 bases from J, with 13 bases in between.

This clonotype has only a few counts. The V gene is TRBV7-9, the J gene TRBJ1-6, with unresolved D. Trimming left V 5 bases short and J 0 bases short, with 17 bases between. This CDR3 is built from 18 residues. Germline CDR1 reads SEHNR; CDR2 reads FQNEAQ (reference sequence). The CDR3 protein is CASSVEKDGSSYNSPLHF. CDR3 nucleotide sequence: TGTGCCAGCAGCGTCGAAAAAGATGGGAGCTCCTATAATTCACCCCTCCACTTT.

The CDR3 protein is CASSLEGARAKNIQYF. Here the CDR3 DNA reads TGTGCCAGCAGCTTAGAAGGGGCAAGAGCCAAAAACATTCAGTACTTC. The J gene is TRBJ2-4, the V gene TRBV7-2; a weak D match, TRBD1 (5 bases). CDR1 is SGHTA and CDR2 is FQGNSA in the germline V gene. The CDR3 covers 16 residues. Trimming shortened V by 1 base and J by 0 bases, and 10 bases separated the two germline ends.

The chain couples TRBV2 to TRBJ2-7; D not resolved. The V gene's germline CDR1 is SNHLY and CDR2 FYNNEI. V dropped 4 bases and J dropped 4 bases, with 5 bases sitting between them. There are 11 residues in the CDR3. The CDR3 sequence: CASSGSYEQYF. As DNA, the CDR3 is TGTGCCAGCAGTGGGTCTTACGAGCAGTACTTC.

The chain employs TRBV27 and TRBJ1-5; no firm D call. Germline V CDR1 and CDR2: MNHEY, SMNVEV (reference sequence). The CDR3 loop spans 15 amino acids. V gave up 2 bases and J gave up 3 bases, with 11 bases separating them. CDR3 in amino acids: CASSLRPISNQPQHF. CDR3 in DNA: TGTGCCAGCAGTTTACGGCCTATATCCAATCAGCCCCAGCATTTT.

This clonotype appeared once. V is TRBV21-1 and J is TRBJ1-6; the table's D call, TRBD1, has no DNA check behind it. TRBV21-1 has pseudogene status. This CDR3 is 21 amino acids long. CDR3 sequence reads: CASSKGEIETGLIKDNSPLHF. In DNA form, the CDR3 reads TGTGCCAGCAGCAAAGGCGAAATCGAGACAGGGCTTATAAAAGATAATTCACCCCTCCACTTT.

The chain carries TRBV20-1 and TRBJ2-5; 10 bases match TRBD2. The CDR3 length is 15 residues. The V gene's germline CDR1 is DFQATT and CDR2 SNEGSKA (reference sequence). V lost 4 bases to trimming and J lost 5 bases; unmatched junction nucleotides: 10. This chain's CDR3 is CSATSGGEFAETQYF. For the CDR3, the DNA is TGCAGTGCTACGAGCGGGGGGGAATTTGCGGAGACCCAGTACTTC.

The rearrangement links TRBV19 to TRBJ2-7; D is unclear. Deletions cut 2 bases from V and 0 bases from J, with 8 bases between. The CDR3 consists of 14 residues. Germline CDR1 is LNHDA and CDR2 is SQIVND (reference sequence). The CDR3 sequence is CASSIKGSSYEQYF. The CDR3 DNA reads TGTGCCAGTAGTATAAAGGGCAGCTCCTACGAGCAGTACTTC.